This is a list of T cell receptor beta chains from one sample in a study of CD8 T cells in ankylosing spondylitis. From the 5' RACE reads, TCRdb called clonotypes with MiXCR, one entry per CDR3 protein. The sample includes under 300,000 distinct CDR3 sequences, roughly a tenth of them seen just once. The specimen was blood, either unsorted or a sorted T cell fraction (not recorded which). These receptors were obtained from a male donor with ankylosing spondylitis or in good health (not recorded which). The CDR3 runs from the conserved cysteine through the conserved F or W. Each record gives: J gene, D gene, V gene, CDR3 length, clone size, CDR3 DNA, CDR3 protein. D genes are given only for firm matches. The size of a clone is reported for some rows only, either as once, few or many, or as a class for expanded clones.

>TRBJ1-1|.|TRBV30|13|many
TGTGCCTGGAGCGCGGGACAGAACACTGAAGCTTTCTTT
CAWSAGQNTEAFF
>TRBJ2-1|.|TRBV7-2|13|.
TGTGCCAGCAGCGCGAAACCGACAGCGGAGCAGTTCTTC
CASSAKPTAEQFF
>TRBJ2-3|TRBD2|TRBV12-3/TRBV12-4|15|many
TGTGCCAGCAGTTTAGAAGCGGGGGGCACAGATACGCAGTATTTT
CASSLEAGGTDTQYF
>TRBJ1-1|.|TRBV29-1|11|many
TGCAGCGTAGAGTTCCGGACTGAAGCTTTCTTT
CSVEFRTEAFF
>TRBJ2-7|.|TRBV11-2|15|.
TGTGCCAGCAGCTTCGTGTCCGCGGGAAGGATCGAGCAGTACTTC
CASSFVSAGRIEQYF
>TRBJ2-7|.|TRBV7-6|13|many
TGTGCCAGCAGCTTAGAGTACAGTCTTGAGCAGTACTTC
CASSLEYSLEQYF
>TRBJ2-5|.|TRBV12-3/TRBV12-4|14|many
TGTGCCAGCAGTTTAGATGGGTCCCAAGAGACCCAGTACTTC
CASSLDGSQETQYF
>TRBJ2-5|.|TRBV10-3|15|many
TGTGCCATCAAAGGATCGGGGGCGCCCCTGGAGACCCAGTACTTC
CAIKGSGAPLETQYF
>TRBJ2-7|TRBD1|TRBV9|15|many
TGTGCCAGCAGCCCTGGACAGGGGATCTCCTACGAGCAGTACTTC
CASSPGQGISYEQYF
>TRBJ2-7|TRBD2|TRBV4-1|15|many
TGCGCCAGCAGCCACCGCGGGGGGGTACCGGGTGAGCAGTACTTC
CASSHRGGVPGEQYF
>TRBJ2-3|.|TRBV5-1|15|many
TGTGCCAGCAGCTTAGGGGGGAGAACCACAGATACGCAGTATTTT
CASSLGGRTTDTQYF
>TRBJ2-3|TRBD2|TRBV5-1|15|many
TGCGCCAGCAGCTTGAGCGGGAGAATGACAGATACGCAGTATTTT
CASSLSGRMTDTQYF
>TRBJ1-2|.|TRBV5-1|12|many
TGCGCCAGCAGCTCCGCGGAATCTGGCTACACCTTC
CASSSAESGYTF
>TRBJ2-1|TRBD2|TRBV6-5|16|few
TGTGCCAGCAGTACCCGACTAGCGGGAGTAGAAAATGAGCAGTTCTTC
CASSTRLAGVENEQFF
>TRBJ2-1|.|TRBV20-1|16|few
TGCAGTGCTAGAGATCTGCCCGGAACCTCCTACAATGAGCAGTTCTTC
CSARDLPGTSYNEQFF
>TRBJ1-5|.|TRBV5-1|15|many
TGCGCCAGCAGCTTGGGTGGGAATAGCAATCAGCCCCAGCATTTT
CASSLGGNSNQPQHF
>TRBJ2-5|.|TRBV14|17|many
TGTGCCAGCAGCCAAGGTCTCCGGTCGGGGTACCGAGAGACCCAGTACTTC
CASSQGLRSGYRETQYF
>TRBJ1-6|.|TRBV7-2|15|.
TGTGCCAGCAGCTTAGAGGAGGGCTGGTCCATGGCCCTCCACTTT
CASSLEEGWSMALHF
>TRBJ1-2|TRBD1|TRBV5-1|15|many
TGCGCCAGCAGCTTGCAGGGGGACTACGGCTATGGCTACACCTTC
CASSLQGDYGYGYTF
>TRBJ2-3|.|TRBV28|15|many
TGTGCCAGCAGTCTGCGGGGCGGCGGTGGGGATACGCAGTATTTT
CASSLRGGGGDTQYF
>TRBJ2-1|.|TRBV5-1|12|many
TGCGCCAGCAGCTTGGACTTTCTTGAGCAGTTCTTC
CASSLDFLEQFF
>TRBJ1-2|.|TRBV12-3/TRBV12-4|13|many
TGTGCCAGCAGAGGAAGCAACCTCTATGGCTACACCTTC
CASRGSNLYGYTF
>TRBJ1-1|.|TRBV30|13|.
TGTGCCTGGAGTGTAAGAGAGAACACTGAAGCTTTCTTT
CAWSVRENTEAFF
>TRBJ1-6|.|TRBV27|14|many
TGTGCCAGCAGTTCCACAGGATCCAGTTCACCCCTCCACTTT
CASSSTGSSSPLHF
>TRBJ2-7|.|TRBV20-1|14|many
TGCAGTGCTAGCCTCTCCAGTAGCTCCTACGAGCAGTACTTC
CSASLSSSSYEQYF
>TRBJ1-4|.|TRBV10-3|11|many
TGTGCCATCAGTGAGTCGGGAAAACTGTTTTTT
CAISESGKLFF
>TRBJ1-1|.|TRBV30|14|few
TGTGCCTGGAGTTGGAGGGGCCAAGGGACTGAAGCTTTCTTT
CAWSWRGQGTEAFF
>TRBJ2-1|.|TRBV6-1|12|.
TGTGCCAGCAGGCGGGGCCTAAATGAGCAGTTCTTC
CASRRGLNEQFF
>TRBJ2-1|.|TRBV27|13|many
TGTGCCAGCAGTAAGACCCGCGCCGATGAGCAGTTCTTC
CASSKTRADEQFF
>TRBJ1-1|.|TRBV12-3/TRBV12-4|15|many
TGTGCCAGCAGTTCCCCGGGGGGGCTCTACACTGAAGCCTTCTTT
CASSSPGGLYTEAFF
>TRBJ2-1|.|TRBV11-2|16|many
TGTGCCAGCAGCTTAGTATGGGTAGCAGGCTACAATGAGCAGTTCTTC
CASSLVWVAGYNEQFF
>TRBJ2-7|.|TRBV21-1|16|many
TGTGCCAGCAGCAACCCGGGACAGGGAAGGGTAGACGAGCAGTACTTC
CASSNPGQGRVDEQYF
>TRBJ2-1|.|TRBV14|17|many
TGTGCCAGCAGCCAAGCCCGCTGGGGGCGGGGGTACAATGAGCAGTTCTTC
CASSQARWGRGYNEQFF
>TRBJ2-7|.|TRBV6-1|13|many
TGTGCCAGCAGTGAAGCGGCCAAGTACGAGCAGTACTTC
CASSEAAKYEQYF
>TRBJ2-7|.|TRBV10-1|12|many
TGCGCCAGCAGTCACGGACAAGGAGGGCAGTACTTC
CASSHGQGGQYF
>TRBJ2-1|TRBD2|TRBV20-1|16|many
TGCAGTGCTAGGACCGGACTAGCGGGATTTTACAATGAGCAGTTCTTC
CSARTGLAGFYNEQFF
>TRBJ1-1|.|TRBV30|12|.
TGTGCCTGGAGTCTAGGTGGTATTACAGCTTTCTTT
CAWSLGGITAFF
>TRBJ2-3|.|TRBV25-1|15|.
TGTGCCAGCAGTGAGGTCGGGATTGGGAAGGATACGCAGTATTTT
CASSEVGIGKDTQYF
>TRBJ2-1|TRBD2|TRBV5-1|15|many
TGCGCCAGCAGCTCCACAGCGGGACCAATCAATGAGCAGTTCTTC
CASSSTAGPINEQFF